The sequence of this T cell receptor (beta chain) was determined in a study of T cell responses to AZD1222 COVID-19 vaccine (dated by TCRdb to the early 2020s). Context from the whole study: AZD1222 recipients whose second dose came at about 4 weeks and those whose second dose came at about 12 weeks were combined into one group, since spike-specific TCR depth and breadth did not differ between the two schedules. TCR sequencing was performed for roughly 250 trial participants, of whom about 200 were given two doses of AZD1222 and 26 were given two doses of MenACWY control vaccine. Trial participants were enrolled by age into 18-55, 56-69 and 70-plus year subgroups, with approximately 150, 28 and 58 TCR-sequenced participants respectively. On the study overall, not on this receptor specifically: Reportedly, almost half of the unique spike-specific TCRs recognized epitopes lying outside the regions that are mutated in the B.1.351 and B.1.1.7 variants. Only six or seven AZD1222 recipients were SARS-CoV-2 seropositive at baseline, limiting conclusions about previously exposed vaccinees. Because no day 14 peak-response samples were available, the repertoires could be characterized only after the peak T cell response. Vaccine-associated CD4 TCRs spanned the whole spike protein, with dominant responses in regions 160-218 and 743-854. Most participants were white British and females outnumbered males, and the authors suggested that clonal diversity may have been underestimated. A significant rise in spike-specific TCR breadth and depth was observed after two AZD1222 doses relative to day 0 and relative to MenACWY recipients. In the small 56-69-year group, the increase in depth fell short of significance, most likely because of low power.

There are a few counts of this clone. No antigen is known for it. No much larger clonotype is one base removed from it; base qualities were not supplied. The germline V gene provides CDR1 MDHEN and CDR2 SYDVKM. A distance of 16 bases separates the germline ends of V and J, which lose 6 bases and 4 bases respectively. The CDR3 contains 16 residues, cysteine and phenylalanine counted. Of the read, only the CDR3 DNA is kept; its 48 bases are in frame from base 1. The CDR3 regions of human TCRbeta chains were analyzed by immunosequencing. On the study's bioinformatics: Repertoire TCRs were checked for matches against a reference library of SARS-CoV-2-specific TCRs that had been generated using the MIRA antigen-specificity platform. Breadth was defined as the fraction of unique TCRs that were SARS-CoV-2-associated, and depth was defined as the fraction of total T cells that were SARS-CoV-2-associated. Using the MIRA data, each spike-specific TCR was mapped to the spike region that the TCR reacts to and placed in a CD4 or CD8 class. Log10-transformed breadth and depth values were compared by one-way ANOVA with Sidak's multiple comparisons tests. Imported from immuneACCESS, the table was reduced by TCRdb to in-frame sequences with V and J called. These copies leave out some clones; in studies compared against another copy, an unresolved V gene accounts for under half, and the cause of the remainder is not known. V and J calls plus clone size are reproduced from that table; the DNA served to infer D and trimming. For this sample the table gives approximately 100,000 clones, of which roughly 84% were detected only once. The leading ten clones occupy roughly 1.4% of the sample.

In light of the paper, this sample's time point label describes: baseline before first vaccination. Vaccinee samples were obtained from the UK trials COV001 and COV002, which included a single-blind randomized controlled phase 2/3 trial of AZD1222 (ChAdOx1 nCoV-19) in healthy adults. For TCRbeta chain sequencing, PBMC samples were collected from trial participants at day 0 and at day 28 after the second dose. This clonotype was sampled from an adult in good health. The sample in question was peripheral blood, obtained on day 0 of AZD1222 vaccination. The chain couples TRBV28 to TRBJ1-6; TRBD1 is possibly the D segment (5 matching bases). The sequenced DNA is TGTGCCAGCAGGACAGAGGCTGGGGGTTATAATTCACCCCTCCACTTT. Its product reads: CASRTEAGGYNSPLHF.